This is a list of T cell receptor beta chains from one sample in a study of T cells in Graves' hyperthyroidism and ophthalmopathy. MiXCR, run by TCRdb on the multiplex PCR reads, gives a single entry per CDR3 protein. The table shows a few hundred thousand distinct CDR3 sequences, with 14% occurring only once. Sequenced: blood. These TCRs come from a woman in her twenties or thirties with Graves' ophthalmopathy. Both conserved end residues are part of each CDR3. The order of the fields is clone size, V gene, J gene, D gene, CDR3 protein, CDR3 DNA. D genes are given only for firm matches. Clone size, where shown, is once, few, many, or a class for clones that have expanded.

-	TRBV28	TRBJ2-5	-	CASSRVRHGLRAQYF	TGTGCCAGCAGCCGCGTCCGACACGGACTGAGGGCCCAGTACTTC
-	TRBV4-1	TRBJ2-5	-	CASSQPIRGPRQETLYF	TGCGCCAGCAGCCAACCGATCAGGGGACCACGCCAAGAGACCCTGTACTTC
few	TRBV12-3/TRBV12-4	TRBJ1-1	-	CASSLGITGAFF	TGTGCCAGCAGTTTGGGGATCACTGGAGCTTTCTTT
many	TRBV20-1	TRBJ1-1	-	CSASVQLNTEAFF	TGCAGTGCTAGTGTACAGTTGAACACTGAAGCTTTCTTT
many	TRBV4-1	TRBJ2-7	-	CASSQPGASYEQYF	TGCGCCAGCAGCCAACCGGGGGCTTCCTACGAGCAGTACTTC
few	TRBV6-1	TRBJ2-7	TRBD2	CASILGLASYEQYF	TGTGCCAGCATCCTCGGACTAGCGTCTTACGAGCAGTACTTC
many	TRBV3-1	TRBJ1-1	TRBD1	CASRATGGRTEAFF	TGTGCCAGCAGGGCTACAGGGGGTCGAACTGAAGCTTTCTTT
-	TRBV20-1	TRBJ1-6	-	CSARPSINSPLHF	TGCAGTGCCCGACCCTCAATTAATTCACCCCTCCACTTT
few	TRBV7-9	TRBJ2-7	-	CASSSPGRGSYEQYF	TGTGCCAGCAGCTCTCCGGGACGGGGTTCCTACGAGCAGTACTTC
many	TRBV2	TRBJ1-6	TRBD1	CASLDRGNSPLHF	TGTGCCTCACTGGACAGGGGTAATTCACCCCTCCACTTT
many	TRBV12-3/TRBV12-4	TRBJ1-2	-	CASKGTGGYAYTF	TGTGCCAGCAAGGGGACTGGGGGCTATGCCTACACCTTC
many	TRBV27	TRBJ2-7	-	CASSLGGGRYEQYF	TGTGCCAGCAGTTTGGGGGGCGGCAGATACGAGCAGTACTTC
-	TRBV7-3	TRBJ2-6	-	CASSLRPRTGANVLTF	TGTGCCAGCAGCTTAAGGCCCAGGACTGGGGCCAACGTCCTGACTTTC
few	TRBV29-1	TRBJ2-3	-	CSVGGREYTQYF	TGCAGCGTTGGGGGCCGAGAATATACGCAGTATTTT
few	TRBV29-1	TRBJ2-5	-	CSVEDLTIWQETQYF	TGCAGCGTTGAAGATCTCACGATATGGCAAGAGACCCAGTACTTC
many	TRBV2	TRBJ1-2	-	CASTPGAGGYTF	TGTGCCAGCACACCGGGGGCCGGAGGCTACACCTTC
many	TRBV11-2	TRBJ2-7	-	CASSSGRGSTYEQYF	TGTGCCAGCAGCTCCGGAAGGGGATCGACCTACGAGCAGTACTTC
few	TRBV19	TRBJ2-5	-	CASSLPGQDEETQYF	TGTGCCAGTAGTCTACCCGGACAAGACGAAGAGACCCAGTACTTC
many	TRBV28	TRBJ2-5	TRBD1	CASSLGTGTETQYF	TGTGCCAGCAGTTTGGGGACAGGGACGGAGACCCAGTACTTC
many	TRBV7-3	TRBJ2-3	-	CASSIGQRSTDTQYF	TGTGCCAGCAGCATCGGACAAAGGAGCACAGATACGCAGTATTTT
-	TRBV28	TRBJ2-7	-	CASSYDRTTRREQYF	TGTGCCAGCAGTTATGACAGAACTACCCGTCGGGAGCAGTACTTC
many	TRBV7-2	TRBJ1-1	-	CASSLTAEAFF	TGTGCCAGCAGCCTTACAGCTGAAGCTTTCTTT
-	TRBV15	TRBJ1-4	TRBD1	CATSRERDRGEKLFF	TGTGCCACCAGCAGAGAACGGGACAGGGGTGAAAAACTGTTTTTT
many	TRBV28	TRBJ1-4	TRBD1	CASSQPGQGSFNEKLFF	TGTGCCAGCAGTCAACCGGGACAGGGTTCCTTTAATGAAAAACTGTTTTTT
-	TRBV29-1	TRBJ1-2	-	CSVDPQYYGYTF	TGCAGCGTTGACCCACAGTACTATGGCTACACCTTC
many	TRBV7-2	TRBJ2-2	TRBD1	CASSFDRDTNSNTGELFF	TGTGCCAGCAGCTTCGACAGGGACACCAACTCGAACACCGGGGAGCTGTTTTTT
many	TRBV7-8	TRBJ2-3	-	CASSLTLSTDTQYF	TGTGCCAGCAGCTTGACCCTTAGCACAGATACGCAGTATTTT
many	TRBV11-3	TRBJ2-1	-	CASSLNRLIDEQFF	TGTGCCAGCAGCTTGAACAGACTAATCGATGAGCAGTTCTTC
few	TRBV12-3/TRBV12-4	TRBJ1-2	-	CASSCRGCLYGYTF	TGTGCCAGCAGTTGTCGGGGTTGCCTCTATGGCTACACCTTC
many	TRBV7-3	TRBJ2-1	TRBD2	CASSSALRASGGRNEQFF	TGTGCCAGCAGCTCTGCTTTGAGGGCTAGCGGGGGACGTAATGAGCAGTTCTTC
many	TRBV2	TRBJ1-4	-	CASSDPFGIPASEKLFF	TGTGCCAGCAGTGACCCTTTCGGGATCCCCGCGAGTGAAAAACTGTTTTTT
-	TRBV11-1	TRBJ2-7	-	CASSLRSGQGDYEQYF	TGTGCCAGCAGCTTAAGGTCGGGTCAGGGTGACTACGAGCAGTACTTC
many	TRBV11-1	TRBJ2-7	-	CASSLAEGINYYEQYF	TGTGCCAGCAGCTTAGCGGAGGGCATTAATTACTACGAGCAGTACTTC
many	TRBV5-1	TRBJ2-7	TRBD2	CASSLPPSERGTYEQYF	TGCGCCAGCAGCTTGCCACCCTCAGAGCGGGGGACCTACGAGCAGTACTTC
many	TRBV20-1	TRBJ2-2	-	CSARPPPVNTGELFF	TGCAGTGCCAGACCCCCCCCGGTTAACACCGGGGAGCTGTTTTTT
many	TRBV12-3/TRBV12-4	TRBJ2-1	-	CASSYIGVGNEQFF	TGTGCCAGCAGTTATATAGGGGTTGGCAATGAGCAGTTCTTC
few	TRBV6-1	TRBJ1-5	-	CASRTRDGGSRQPQHF	TGTGCCAGCAGAACCAGGGACGGTGGCTCGCGGCAGCCCCAGCATTTT
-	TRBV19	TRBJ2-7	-	CASSIGGPGEQYF	TGTGCCAGTAGTATAGGTGGCCCGGGAGAGCAGTACTTC
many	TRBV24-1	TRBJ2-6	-	CATSELDRSSGANVLTF	TGTGCCACCAGTGAGCTAGACAGATCCTCTGGGGCCAACGTCCTGACTTTC
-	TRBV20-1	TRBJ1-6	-	CSARDNRGLRSPLHF	TGCAGTGCTAGAGATAATAGAGGATTGCGTTCACCCCTCCACTTT